This T cell receptor beta chain was observed in a study of blood T cell repertoires in COVID-19. The CDR3 length is 14 residues. V was clipped by 1 base and J by 5 bases, with 11 bases between them. CDR1 and CDR2 (germline): LGHNA, YNFKEQ. Assay: immunoSEQ multiplex PCR; the TCRdb copy retains only in-frame clones and omits some. The sample records roughly 130,000 clones, about 80% being singletons. The chain uses TRBV4-2 and TRBJ2-5; a weak D match, TRBD2 (5 bases). This sequence originates from an older woman with acute or convalescent COVID-19. The sample comprised peripheral blood. The CDR3 is CASSQGLASETQYF. Written as DNA, the CDR3 is TGTGCCAGCAGCCAAGGGCTAGCTAGTGAGACCCAGTACTTC.